This TCR beta chain was documented in a study of blood T cell repertoires in COVID-19. Study in general: Samples taken during acute and convalescent COVID-19 were collected in the United States, Italy and Spain.

This clone was seen once. CDR1 and CDR2 (germline): ENHRY, SYGVKD. The germline V and J ends were trimmed by 6 bases and 1 base, with 12 bases remaining between them. The CDR3 extends over 14 amino acids. Authors' data handling: Amplifying reference gene primers gave estimates of nucleated cell counts. Clones were read by immunoSEQ multiplex PCR, and TCRdb kept only the in-frame ones, dropping some. The V and J calls and clone size come from that table; D and trimming were worked out from the DNA. The data hold under 400,000 clones, with around nine tenths observed a single time. The clonotype was recovered from a woman in her sixties or seventies with COVID-19, enrolled during active disease. Sequenced material: peripheral blood. The chain links TRBV10-3 to TRBJ1-1; weak D call: TRBD1 (6 bases). The CDR3 coding sequence is TGTGCCATCAGGACCGGGACACCGAACACTGAAGCTTTCTTT. The encoded protein is CAIRTGTPNTEAFF.